The 32 T cell receptor beta chains presented below share a single source sample, sequenced in a study of early T cells in non-severe SARS-CoV-2 infection. TCRdb independently ran MiXCR on the 5' RACE reads; one entry per CDR3 protein. The profile shows about 60,000 distinct CDR3 sequences, about 5.6% of them singletons. Specimen: whole blood. The origin of the receptors is an adult who was a healthcare worker with PCR-confirmed SARS-CoV-2 infection or an uninfected control (not recorded which).

This clonotype was detected many times. This rearrangement joins TRBV6-1 to TRBJ2-4; D is ambiguous. The CDR3 has 16 amino acids. Germline loops: CDR1 MNHNS, CDR2 SASEGT. Trimming took 4 bases from V and 3 from J, leaving 16 bases between them. The CDR3 DNA reads as TGTGCCAGCAGTGTGACCAGTACCTCGGGCAAAAACATTCAGTACTTC. Translated: CASSVTSTSGKNIQYF.

This clonotype was seen at least ten times. The rearrangement links TRBV9 to TRBJ2-3; D unclear. The CDR3 runs 13 residues. Per the germline V gene, CDR1 is SGDLS and CDR2 is YYNGEE. V lost 2 bases and J 5 bases, leaving 9 bases between the germline ends. CDR3 in amino acids: CASSVASGDTQYF. CDR3 DNA: TGTGCCAGCAGCGTGGCCTCTGGAGATACGCAGTATTTT. Combining the CDR3 with reference TRBV9 and TRBJ2-3 gives the whole variable domain DSGVTQTPKHLITATGQRVTLRCSPRSGDLSVYWYQQSLDQGLQFLIQYYNGEERAKGNILERFSAQQFPDLHSELNLSSLELGDSALYFCASSVASGDTQYFGPGTRLTVL.

This clonotype has a handful of counts. The chain carries TRBV10-3 and TRBJ1-1; D possibly corresponds to TRBD1 (5 bases). V was trimmed by 7 bases and J by 0 bases, leaving 6 bases between them. The germline gives CDR1 ENHRY, CDR2 SYGVKD. The CDR3 loop spans 12 amino acids. The CDR3 DNA reads as TGTGCCATCACAGGGATGAACACTGAAGCTTTCTTT. Protein product: CAITGMNTEAFF.

Ten or more counts support this clonotype. The J gene is TRBJ2-5, the V gene TRBV16; D might be TRBD1 (6 bases). V dropped 7 bases and J dropped 7 bases, with 22 bases sitting between them. Per the germline V gene, CDR1 is KGHSY and CDR2 is FQNENV. The CDR3 loop spans 15 amino acids. The CDR3 DNA reads as TGTGCCAGCACCCGGGACGCACTTCAAGGGGGGACCCAGTACTTC. Translating it yields CASTRDALQGGTQYF.

Points on this clonotype: This clone may be a read error of a much larger clone one base away. This sequence joins TRBV12-3 or TRBV12-4 and TRBJ1-6; maybe TRBD1 (5 bases). This CDR3 is built from 15 residues. V was pared by 5 bases and J by 10 bases, with 18 bases between. The CDR3 DNA follows: TGTGCCAGCAGTCCATGGGGCGCAATAAGGTCACCCCTCCACTTT. This translates into CASSPWGAIRSPLHF.

This clonotype has more than one count but fewer than ten. The V call is TRBV4-1, the J call TRBJ2-7; possibly TRBD1 or TRBD2 for D (5 bases each). V was shortened by 1 base and J by 2 bases, with 18 bases between the two germline ends. The CDR3 extends over 17 amino acids. Germline lookup yields CDR1 MGHRA and CDR2 YSYEKL. Here the CDR3 reads CASSQVQVGTATYEQYF. For the CDR3, the DNA is TGCGCCAGCAGCCAAGTTCAGGTCGGGACGGCCACCTACGAGCAGTACTTC.

This clonotype was observed many times. This chain joins TRBV18 and TRBJ2-2, with TRBD2 as a possible D gene (7 bases). V was shortened by 6 bases and J by 5 bases, with 16 bases between the two germline ends. CDR1 is KGHSH and CDR2 is LQKENI in the germline V gene. The CDR3 covers 15 residues. In nucleotides, the CDR3 is TGTGCCAGCTCCACAGGGACTATCAAGACCGGGGAGCTGTTTTTT. Translated, it gives CASSTGTIKTGELFF. The whole variable domain, filled in from reference TRBV18 and TRBJ2-2, reads NAGVMQNPRHLVRRRGQEARLRCSPMKGHSHVYWYRQLPEEGLKFMVYLQKENIIDESGMPKERFSAEFPKEGPSILRIQQVVRGDSAAYFCASSTGTIKTGELFFGEGSRLTVL.

The chain is built from TRBV20-1 and TRBJ1-2; 9 bases are shared with TRBD1. The CDR3 totals 14 residues. Germline lookup yields CDR1 DFQATT and CDR2 SNEGSKA (reference sequence). Unmatched junction bases numbered 5, after V lost 2 bases and J lost 4 bases. CDR3 protein: CSARPTGGGYGYTF. The CDR3 nucleotides read TGCAGTGCTAGACCTACAGGGGGCGGCTATGGCTACACCTTC.

This clonotype was found a few times. V usage is TRBV12-3 or TRBV12-4 and J usage is TRBJ1-5; D not certain. The V gene lost 5 bases and the J gene lost 3 bases, with 14 bases spanning the gap. The CDR3 extends over 15 amino acids. The CDR3 nucleotides read TGTGCCAGCAGTACCTGGGGAGGGCTCAATCAGCCCCAGCATTTT. Translation: CASSTWGGLNQPQHF.

This clonotype was detected many times. The V gene is TRBV23-1, the J gene TRBJ2-5; D gene uncertain. TRBV23-1 counts as an open reading frame of uncertain function. The CDR3 is 15 amino acids. V was clipped by 0 bases and J by 1 base, with 9 bases between them. CDR3 nucleotide sequence: TGCGCCAGCAGTCAATCTCGAGGCAGCCAAGAGACCCAGTACTTC. Its protein is CASSQSRGSQETQYF.

This clonotype turned up a few times. V usage is TRBV7-2 and J usage is TRBJ1-4; no reliable D call. This CDR3 region has 15 residues. Trimming removed 1 base from V and 7 bases from J, with 13 bases in between. Germline V gene data show CDR1 as SGHTA and CDR2 as FQGNSA. The CDR3 sequence: CASSLDNRVTEKLFF. In nucleotides, the CDR3 is TGTGCCAGCAGCTTAGATAATAGGGTGACTGAAAAACTGTTTTTT. Looking up the rest from reference TRBV7-2 and TRBJ1-4 gives the full variable domain: GAGVSQSPSNKVTEKGKDVELRCDPISGHTALYWYRQSLGQGLEFLIYFQGNSAPDKSGLPSDRFSAERTGGSVSTLTIQRTQQEDSAVYLCASSLDNRVTEKLFFGSGTQLSVL.

This clonotype was counted many times. The chain recombines TRBV6-7 with TRBJ2-2; a weak D match, TRBD2 (5 bases). TRBV6-7 is assigned to the ORF class and has an uncertain function. The V gene lost 0 bases and the J gene lost 4 bases, with 9 bases spanning the gap. This CDR3 comprises 15 residues. The CDR3 nucleotides are TGTGCCAGCAGTTACTCGACGGCGGGCACCGGGGAGCTGTTTTTT. As protein: CASSYSTAGTGELFF.

This clonotype appeared many times. The chain recombines TRBV27 with TRBJ2-2; 8 bases map to TRBD2. The CDR3 runs to 16 residues. Losses at the gene ends were 5 bases for V and 7 bases for J; bases not matched to a gene: 12. Germline loops: CDR1 MNHEY, CDR2 SMNVEV (reference sequence). CDR3 residues: CASSLDRAGVGGELFF. CDR3 nucleotide sequence: TGTGCCAGCAGTCTGGATCGAGCGGGAGTAGGCGGGGAGCTGTTTTTT.

The table lists this clonotype with a few counts. The CDR3 is CASSPLTGFQETQYF. As DNA, the CDR3 is TGTGCCAGCAGCCCCCTAACAGGATTCCAAGAGACCCAGTACTTC. The chain links TRBV6-2 or TRBV6-3 to TRBJ2-5; the D gene is possibly TRBD1 (5 bases). The CDR3 contains 15 residues. Germline CDR1 MNHEY, CDR2 SVGEGT. V was pared by 6 bases and J by 1 base, with 15 bases between.

This clonotype has a count of ten or more. The chain uses TRBV30 and TRBJ1-2, with 8 positions matching TRBD1. The CDR3 covers 18 residues. Losses at the gene ends were 0 bases for V and 0 bases for J; bases not matched to a gene: 12. Germline CDR1 is GTSNPN and CDR2 is SVGIG (reference sequence). The CDR3 DNA sequence: TGTGCCTGGAGTGTACCCGGGACAGGCTCCCGTGCTAACTATGGCTACACCTTC. Its translation is CAWSVPGTGSRANYGYTF. Based on the CDR3 plus reference TRBV30 and TRBJ1-2, the full variable domain is SQTIHQWPATLVQPVGSPLSLECTVEGTSNPNLYWYRQAAGRGLQLLFYSVGIGQISSEVPQNLSASRPQDRQFILSSKKLLLSDSGFYLCAWSVPGTGSRANYGYTFGSGTRLTVV.

The CDR3 nucleotides read TGTGCCAGCAGCGGAGGGAGGTCCTACAATGAGCAGTTCTTC. It specifies CASSGGRSYNEQFF. The chain joins TRBV6-2 or TRBV6-3 to TRBJ2-1; possibly TRBD2 for D (6 bases). This CDR3 has 14 residues. Germline CDR1 is MNHEY and CDR2 is SVGEGT. Trimming stripped 6 bases from V and 1 base from J, with 10 bases between.

This clonotype was picked up many times. This CDR3 reads CASSEGQGAGNTIYF. CDR3 nucleotides: TGTGCCAGCAGCGAAGGACAGGGGGCTGGAAACACCATATATTTT. The rearrangement uses TRBV9 and TRBJ1-3, with 10 bases that match TRBD1. The CDR3 has 15 amino acids. V lost 3 bases to trimming and J lost 2 bases; unmatched junction nucleotides: 2. The germline V gene has CDR1 SGDLS and CDR2 YYNGEE.

This clonotype was seen more than once but under ten times. This rearrangement joins TRBV18 to TRBJ2-7; TRBD2 might be the D (5 bases). Germline assignment: CDR1 KGHSH and CDR2 LQKENI. The CDR3 has 15 residues. V was cut by 6 bases and J by 0 bases, with 15 bases left in between. The CDR3 nucleotides are TGTGCCAGCTCGCGGGCGGAGACTCCCTCCTACGAGCAGTACTTC. Translated, it gives CASSRAETPSYEQYF.

This clonotype was found a few times. The chain is built from TRBV7-8 and TRBJ2-1, with 9 bases identical to TRBD1. CDR1 is SGHVS, CDR2 FQNEAQ, per germline. This CDR3 is built from 13 residues. Unmatched junction bases numbered 1, after V lost 3 bases and J lost 7 bases. The CDR3 here is CASSFGQGNEQFF. CDR3 coding DNA: TGTGCCAGCAGCTTCGGACAGGGGAATGAGCAGTTCTTC.

The rearrangement uses TRBV12-3 or TRBV12-4 and TRBJ1-2; D not certain. CDR3 length equals 14 residues. The ends were cut back, 2 bases at V and 2 bases at J, with 9 bases in the middle. CDR3 sequence: CASSLMKANYGYTF. The CDR3 DNA is TGTGCCAGCAGTTTAATGAAAGCGAACTATGGCTACACCTTC.

This clonotype occurred many times. The chain recombines TRBV5-1 with TRBJ2-7, with 9 nucleotides matching TRBD1. The V gene's germline CDR1 is SGHRS and CDR2 YFSETQ. This CDR3 has 16 residues. Germline trimming cut 0 bases from V and 1 base from J; bases unmatched to any gene: 5. CDR3 protein: CASSLVGQGKSYEQYF. In nucleotides, the CDR3 is TGCGCCAGCAGCTTGGTGGGACAGGGAAAGTCCTACGAGCAGTACTTC.

This clonotype has ten or more counts. The CDR3 DNA is TGTGCCAGCAGCTTAACTTACGGCAATGAGCAGTTCTTC. Amino acid sequence: CASSLTYGNEQFF. The chain uses TRBV7-9 and TRBJ2-1; D remains unclear. V gave up 2 bases and J gave up 6 bases, with 8 bases separating them. The CDR3 is made up of 13 amino acids. From germline, CDR1 is SEHNR and CDR2 FQNEAQ (reference sequence).

The sample holds many counts of this clonotype. CDR3 residues: CSARPPATGFEAFF. DNA of the CDR3: TGCAGTGCTAGACCCCCGGCCACAGGTTTTGAAGCTTTCTTT. The chain couples TRBV20-1 to TRBJ1-1; perhaps TRBD1 as D (5 bases). CDR3 length: 14 amino acids. The germline V and J ends were trimmed by 2 bases and 7 bases, with 17 bases remaining between them. Germline CDR1 and CDR2: DFQATT and SNEGSKA (reference sequence).

This clonotype was seen ten or more times. The J gene is TRBJ2-5, the V gene TRBV5-1; D gene ambiguous. V was trimmed by 0 bases and J by 2 bases, leaving 8 bases between them. The CDR3 has 14 residues. Germline V lookup: CDR1 SGHRS, CDR2 YFSETQ. As DNA, the CDR3 is TGCGCCAGCAGCTTGGCGTCAGGTCAAGAGACCCAGTACTTC. Translated: CASSLASGQETQYF.

This clonotype was counted ten times or more. The gene calls are TRBV12-3 or TRBV12-4 and TRBJ2-7; D uncertain. The CDR3 is made up of 11 amino acids. V was pared by 5 bases and J by 4 bases, with 6 bases between. CDR3 sequence reads: CASSVLYEQYF. Written as DNA, the CDR3 is TGTGCCAGCAGTGTCCTATACGAGCAGTACTTC.

This clonotype was picked up a small number of times. The J gene is TRBJ2-5, the V gene TRBV12-3 or TRBV12-4; possibly TRBD1 for D (6 bases). Deletions cut 6 bases from V and 4 bases from J, with 21 bases between. The CDR3 loop spans 16 amino acids. CDR3 sequence (DNA): TGTGCCAGCAGCCCTTCTGGGGGCTGGGGGCGAGAGACCCAGTACTTC. Residues: CASSPSGGWGRETQYF.

This clonotype was counted many times. V usage is TRBV7-8 and J usage is TRBJ2-2, with a tentative D call TRBD1 (6 bases). Germline CDR1 is SGHVS and CDR2 is FQNEAQ. The CDR3 is made up of 15 amino acids. V shed 2 bases and J shed 1 base, with 8 bases lying between them. CDR3 region: CASSLLGGNTGELFF. As DNA, the CDR3 is TGTGCCAGCAGCTTATTAGGGGGGAACACCGGGGAGCTGTTTTTT.

This clonotype showed up just a few times. The rearrangement joins TRBV7-9 to TRBJ2-5, with 10 bases lining up with TRBD1. Trimming took 4 bases from V and 4 from J; bases not matched to a gene: 9. The germline gives CDR1 SEHNR, CDR2 FQNEAQ (reference sequence). This CDR3 comprises 16 residues. CDR3 coding DNA: TGTGCCAGCAGCTCCGCGTGGGACAGGGGTGGAGAGACCCAGTACTTC. Translating gives CASSSAWDRGGETQYF.

In its sample, this clonotype was seen many times. This chain uses TRBV6-5 with TRBJ1-2; no definite D call. V was clipped by 6 bases and J by 0 bases, with 8 bases between them. The CDR3 is made up of 13 amino acids. CDR1 is MNHEY, CDR2 SVGAGI, per germline. For the CDR3, the DNA is TGTGCCAGCAGGCTGAGTGCTAACTATGGCTACACCTTC. Translation gives CASRLSANYGYTF.

This chain joins TRBV19 and TRBJ2-5; 11 bases are a match to TRBD2. The CDR3 totals 17 residues. The J segment lost 2 bases and the V segment lost 3 bases, leaving 8 bases of the junction unmatched. Germline CDR1 reads LNHDA; CDR2 reads SQIVND (reference sequence). The CDR3 protein is CASSMFLAGGRQETQYF. CDR3 coding DNA: TGTGCCAGTAGTATGTTCCTAGCGGGAGGTCGGCAAGAGACCCAGTACTTC.

In its sample, this clonotype was seen many times. The chain has TRBV10-3 and TRBJ2-3, with D hard to call. Trimming pared 3 bases from V and 4 bases from J, leaving 5 bases between. The CDR3 extends over 12 amino acids. Germline-derived CDR1 and CDR2 are ENHRY and SYGVKD. CDR3 residues: CAISDVADTQYF. CDR3 sequence (DNA): TGTGCCATCAGTGATGTCGCAGATACGCAGTATTTT.

This clonotype was recorded at least ten times. This chain uses TRBV6-4 with TRBJ2-3, with a possible D match to TRBD1 (5 bases). The CDR3 consists of 15 residues. The V gene's germline CDR1 is MRHNA and CDR2 SNTAGT. The V end was cut by 3 bases, the J end by 3 bases, with 13 bases between. This chain's CDR3 is CASSELPGSTDTQYF. The CDR3 coding sequence is TGTGCCAGCAGTGAATTACCAGGGTCTACAGATACGCAGTATTTT.